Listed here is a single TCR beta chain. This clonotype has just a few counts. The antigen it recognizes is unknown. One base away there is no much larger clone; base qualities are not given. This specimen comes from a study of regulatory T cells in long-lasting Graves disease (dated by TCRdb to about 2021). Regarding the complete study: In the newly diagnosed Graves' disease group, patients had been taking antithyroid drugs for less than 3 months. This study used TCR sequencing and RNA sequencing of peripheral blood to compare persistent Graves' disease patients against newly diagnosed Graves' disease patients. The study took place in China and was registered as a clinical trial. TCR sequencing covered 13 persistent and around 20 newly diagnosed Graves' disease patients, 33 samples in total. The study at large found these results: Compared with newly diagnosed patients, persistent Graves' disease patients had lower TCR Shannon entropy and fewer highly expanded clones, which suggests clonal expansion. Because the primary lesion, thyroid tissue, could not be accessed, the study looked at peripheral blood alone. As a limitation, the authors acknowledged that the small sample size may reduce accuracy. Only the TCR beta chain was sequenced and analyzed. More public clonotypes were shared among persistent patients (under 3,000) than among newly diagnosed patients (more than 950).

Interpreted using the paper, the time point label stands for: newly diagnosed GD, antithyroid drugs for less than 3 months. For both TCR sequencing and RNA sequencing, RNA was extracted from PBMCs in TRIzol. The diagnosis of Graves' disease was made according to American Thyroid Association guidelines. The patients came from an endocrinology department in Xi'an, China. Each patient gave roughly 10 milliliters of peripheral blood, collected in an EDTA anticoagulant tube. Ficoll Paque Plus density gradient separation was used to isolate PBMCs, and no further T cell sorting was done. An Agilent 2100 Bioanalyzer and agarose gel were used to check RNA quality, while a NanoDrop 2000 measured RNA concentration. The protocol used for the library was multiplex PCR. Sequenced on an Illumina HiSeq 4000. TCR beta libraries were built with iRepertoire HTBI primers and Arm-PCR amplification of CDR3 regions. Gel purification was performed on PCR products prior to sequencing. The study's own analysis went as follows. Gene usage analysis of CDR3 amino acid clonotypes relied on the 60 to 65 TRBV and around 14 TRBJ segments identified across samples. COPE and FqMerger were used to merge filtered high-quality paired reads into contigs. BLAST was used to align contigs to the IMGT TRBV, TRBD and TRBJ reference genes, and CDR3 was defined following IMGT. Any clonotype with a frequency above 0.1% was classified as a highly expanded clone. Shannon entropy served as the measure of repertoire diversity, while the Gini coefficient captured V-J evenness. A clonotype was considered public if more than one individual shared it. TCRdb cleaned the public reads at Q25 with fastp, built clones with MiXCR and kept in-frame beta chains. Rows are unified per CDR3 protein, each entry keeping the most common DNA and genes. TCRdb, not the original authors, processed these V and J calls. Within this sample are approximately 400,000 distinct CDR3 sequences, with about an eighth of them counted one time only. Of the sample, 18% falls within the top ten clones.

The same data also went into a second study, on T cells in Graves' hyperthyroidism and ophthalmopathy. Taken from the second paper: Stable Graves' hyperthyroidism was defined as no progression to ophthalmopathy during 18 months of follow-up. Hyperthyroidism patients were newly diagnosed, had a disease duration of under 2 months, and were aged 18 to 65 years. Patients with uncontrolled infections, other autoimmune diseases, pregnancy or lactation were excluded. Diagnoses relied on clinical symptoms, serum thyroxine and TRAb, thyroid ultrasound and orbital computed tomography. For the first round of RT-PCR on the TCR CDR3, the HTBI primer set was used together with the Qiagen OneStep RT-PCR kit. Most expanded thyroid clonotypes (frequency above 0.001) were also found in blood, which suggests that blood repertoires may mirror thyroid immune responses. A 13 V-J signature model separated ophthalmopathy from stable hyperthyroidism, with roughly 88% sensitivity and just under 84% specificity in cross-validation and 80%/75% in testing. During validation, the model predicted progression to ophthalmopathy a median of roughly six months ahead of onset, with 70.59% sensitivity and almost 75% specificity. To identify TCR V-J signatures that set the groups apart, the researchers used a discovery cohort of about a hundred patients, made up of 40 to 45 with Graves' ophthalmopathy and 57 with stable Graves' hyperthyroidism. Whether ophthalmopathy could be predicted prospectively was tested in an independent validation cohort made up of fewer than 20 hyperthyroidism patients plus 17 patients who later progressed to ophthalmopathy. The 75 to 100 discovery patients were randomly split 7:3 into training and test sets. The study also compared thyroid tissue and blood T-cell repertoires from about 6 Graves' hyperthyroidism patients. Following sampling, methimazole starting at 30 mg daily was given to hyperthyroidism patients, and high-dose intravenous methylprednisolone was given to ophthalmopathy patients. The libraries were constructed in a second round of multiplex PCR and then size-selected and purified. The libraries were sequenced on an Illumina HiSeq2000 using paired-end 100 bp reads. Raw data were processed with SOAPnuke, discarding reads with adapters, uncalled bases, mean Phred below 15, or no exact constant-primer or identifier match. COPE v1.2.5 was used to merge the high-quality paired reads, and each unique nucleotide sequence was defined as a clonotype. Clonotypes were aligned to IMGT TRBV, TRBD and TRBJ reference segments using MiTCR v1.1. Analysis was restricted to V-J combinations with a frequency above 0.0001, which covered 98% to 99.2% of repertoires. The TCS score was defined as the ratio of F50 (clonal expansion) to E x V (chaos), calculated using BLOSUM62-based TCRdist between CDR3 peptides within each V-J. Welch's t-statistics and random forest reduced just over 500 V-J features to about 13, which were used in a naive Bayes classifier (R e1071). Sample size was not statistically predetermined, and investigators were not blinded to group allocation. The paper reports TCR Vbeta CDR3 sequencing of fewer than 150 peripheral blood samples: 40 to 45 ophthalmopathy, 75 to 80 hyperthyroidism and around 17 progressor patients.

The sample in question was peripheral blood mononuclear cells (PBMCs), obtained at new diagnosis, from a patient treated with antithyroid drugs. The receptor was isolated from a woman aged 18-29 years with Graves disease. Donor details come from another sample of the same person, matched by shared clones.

CDR3 reads: CACRDRDTEAFF. The DNA sequence is TGTGCCTGCCGGGACAGGGACACTGAAGCTTTCTTT. Here the chain combines TRBV19 and TRBJ1-1; 9 central bases correspond to TRBD1. CDR3 length: 12 amino acids, cysteine to phenylalanine. The kept DNA is CDR3 alone, 36 bases in frame from the first base. The germline V gene (reference sequence) supplies CDR1 LNHDA and CDR2 SQIVND. Here V drops 11 bases and J drops 3 bases, and the junction holds 4 bases not matched to any gene.